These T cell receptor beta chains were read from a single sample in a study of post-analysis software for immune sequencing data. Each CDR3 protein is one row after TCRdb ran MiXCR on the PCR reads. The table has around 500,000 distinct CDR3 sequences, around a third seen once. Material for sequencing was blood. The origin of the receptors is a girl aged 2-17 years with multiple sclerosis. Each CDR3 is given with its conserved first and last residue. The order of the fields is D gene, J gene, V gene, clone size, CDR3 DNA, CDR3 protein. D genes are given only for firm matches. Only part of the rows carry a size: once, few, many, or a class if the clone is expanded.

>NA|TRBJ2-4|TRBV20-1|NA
TGCAGTGGGTTATACGGGTTAGCCAAAAACATTCAGTACTTC
CSGLYGLAKNIQYF
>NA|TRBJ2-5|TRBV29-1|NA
TGCAGCGCCCTGATGGGGTCTGACTTGGAGACCCAGTACTTC
CSALMGSDLETQYF
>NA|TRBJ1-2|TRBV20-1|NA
TGCAGTGCTCTCCAGGTTAACTATGGCTACACCTTC
CSALQVNYGYTF
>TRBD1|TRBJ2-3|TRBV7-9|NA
TGTGCCAGCAGCCCGCAGGGGGCGAGGGGCACAGATACGCAGTATTTT
CASSPQGARGTDTQYF
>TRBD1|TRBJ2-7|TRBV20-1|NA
TGCAGTGCCGGGACAGACCAAACCTACGAGCAGTACTTC
CSAGTDQTYEQYF
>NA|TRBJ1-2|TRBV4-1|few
TGCGCCAGCAGCCTCGCTTCCCTGGGGCTTAGCTATGGCTACACCTTC
CASSLASLGLSYGYTF
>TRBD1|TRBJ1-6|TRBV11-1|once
TGTGCCAGCAGCTCCCGACAGGGGATGTCACCCCTCCACTTT
CASSSRQGMSPLHF
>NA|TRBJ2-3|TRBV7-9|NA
TGTGCCAGCAGCCTTTTCGCTAGCGAATCGCAGTATTTT
CASSLFASESQYF
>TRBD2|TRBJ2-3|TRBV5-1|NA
TGCGCCAGCCGACCCGGACTAGCAAGCACAGATACGCAGTATTTT
CASRPGLASTDTQYF
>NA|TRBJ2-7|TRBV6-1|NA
TGTGCCAGCAGTGGACCCTTGGGACGGAAGAACTACGAGCAGTACTTC
CASSGPLGRKNYEQYF
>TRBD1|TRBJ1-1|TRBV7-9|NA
TGTGCCAGCAGCCCATTACAGGGGGCGCGGACTGAAGCTTTCTTT
CASSPLQGARTEAFF
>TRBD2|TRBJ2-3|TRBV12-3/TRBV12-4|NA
TGTGCCAGCAGTTTAGTAGCGGGGGGACTCACAGATACGCAGTATTTT
CASSLVAGGLTDTQYF
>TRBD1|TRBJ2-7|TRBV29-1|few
TGCAGCGTTGAGGCAAGGACAGGGACCAGCTCCTACGAGCAGTACTTC
CSVEARTGTSSYEQYF
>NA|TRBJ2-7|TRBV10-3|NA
TGTGCCATCAGTGAGTCCGCGGGGAATTACGAGCAGTACTTC
CAISESAGNYEQYF
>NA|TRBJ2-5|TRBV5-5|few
TGTGCCAGCAGCTTGACCAGGACAGACCAAGAGACCCAGTACTTC
CASSLTRTDQETQYF
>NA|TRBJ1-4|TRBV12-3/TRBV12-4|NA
TGTGCCAGCAGTTTTCCATACCCTTCCCCCAAGGACAGTGCTTTTAATGAAAAACTGTTTTTT
CASSFPYPSPKDSAFNEKLFF
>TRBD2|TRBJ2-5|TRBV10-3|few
TGTGCCATCAGTGAGCTGGGCGGGGGAGAGACCCAGTACTTC
CAISELGGGETQYF
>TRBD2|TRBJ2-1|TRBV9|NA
TGTGCCAGCAGCGCCGGGACTAGCGACTACAATGAGCAGTTCTTC
CASSAGTSDYNEQFF
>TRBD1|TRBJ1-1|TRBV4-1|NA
TGCGCCAGCGAGATCGTCGAGACAGGGCGAGCTTTCTTT
CASEIVETGRAFF
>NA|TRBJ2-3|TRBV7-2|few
TGTGCCAGCAGCCCGCACGACAGTCTCACAGATACGCAGTATTTT
CASSPHDSLTDTQYF
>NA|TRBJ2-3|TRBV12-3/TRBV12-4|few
TGTGCCAGCAGTTTAACCCCCAAGGCGGATACGCAGTATTTT
CASSLTPKADTQYF
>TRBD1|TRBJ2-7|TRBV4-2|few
TGTGCCAGCAGCCAAGATCAGGGGACAGGGCCTGGGGAGCAGTACTTC
CASSQDQGTGPGEQYF
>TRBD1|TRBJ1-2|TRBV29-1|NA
TGCAGCGAACGGACAGGGGACGGCTACACCTTC
CSERTGDGYTF
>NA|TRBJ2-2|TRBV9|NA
TGTACCAGCAGCCCTTCTTCCGGGGTGTACACCGGGGAGCTGTTTTTT
CTSSPSSGVYTGELFF
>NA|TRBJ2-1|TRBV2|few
TGTGCCAGCAGTGAATTTGATGAGCAGTTCTTC
CASSEFDEQFF
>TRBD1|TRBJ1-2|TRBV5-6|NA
TGTGCCAGCAGACCGACAGGGGCTCCCCGATATGGCTACACCTTC
CASRPTGAPRYGYTF
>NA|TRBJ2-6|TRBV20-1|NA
TGCAGTGCTCACATGGGGGGGCCACACTCTGGGGCCAACGTCCTGACTTTC
CSAHMGGPHSGANVLTF
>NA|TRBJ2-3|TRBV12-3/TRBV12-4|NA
TGTGCCAGCAGGCCCACAGTTAGCACAGATACGCAGTATTTC
CASRPTVSTDTQYF
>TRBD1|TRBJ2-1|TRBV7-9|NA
TGTGCCAGCAGCTTAGGGGACAGGGGAAGTGGTAATGAGCAGTTCTTC
CASSLGDRGSGNEQFF
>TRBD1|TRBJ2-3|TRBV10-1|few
TGCGCCAGCAGTGAGCAAACAGGGGGCACAGATACGCAGTATTTT
CASSEQTGGTDTQYF
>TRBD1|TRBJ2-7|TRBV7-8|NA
TGTGCCAGCACCCAGACAGGGGGTTCGTACGAGCAGTACTTC
CASTQTGGSYEQYF
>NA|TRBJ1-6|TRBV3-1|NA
TGTGCCAGCAGCCTCCGGACAGAAAATTCACCCCTCCACTTT
CASSLRTENSPLHF
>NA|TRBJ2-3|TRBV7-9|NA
TGTGCCAGCAGCTTACAAAGTCGGGACACAGATACGCAGTATTTT
CASSLQSRDTDTQYF
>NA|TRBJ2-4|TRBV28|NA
TGTGCCAGCAGTTTTCAGGGGTTAGGCAAAAACATTCAGTACTTC
CASSFQGLGKNIQYF
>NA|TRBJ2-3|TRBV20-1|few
TGCAGTGCTAGAGAGTTTTATAAATCTAGCACAGATACGCAGTATTTT
CSAREFYKSSTDTQYF
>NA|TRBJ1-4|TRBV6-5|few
TGTGCCAGCAGTTACGGCCGGCTGAATGAAAAACTGTTTTTT
CASSYGRLNEKLFF
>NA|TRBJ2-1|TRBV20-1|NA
TGCAGTGCCCCGGACGGCTTTAGCTCCTACAATGAGCAGTTCTTC
CSAPDGFSSYNEQFF
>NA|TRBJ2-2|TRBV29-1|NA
TGCAGCGTAAGGGCGGGGATGGTGAACACCGGGGAGCTGTTTTTT
CSVRAGMVNTGELFF
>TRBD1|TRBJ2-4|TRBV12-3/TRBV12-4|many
TGTGCCAGCAGCCCACGAGTCAGGGGGCCTGAAAACATTCAGTACTTC
CASSPRVRGPENIQYF
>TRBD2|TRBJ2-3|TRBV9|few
TGTGCCAGCAGCGTAGGTATTTCTAGCGGGAGCACAGATACGCAGTATTTT
CASSVGISSGSTDTQYF
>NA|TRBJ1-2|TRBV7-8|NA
TGTGCCAGCAACTTAGTACAGGAAAACCTCTTTGGCTATGGCTACACCTTC
CASNLVQENLFGYGYTF
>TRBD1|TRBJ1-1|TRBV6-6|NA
TGTGCCAGCAGCCCCCGGACAGGGACAAACACTGAAGCTTTCTTT
CASSPRTGTNTEAFF
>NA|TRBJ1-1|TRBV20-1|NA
TGCAGTGCTGAAGACAATCCCCAGAACACTGAAGCTTTCTTT
CSAEDNPQNTEAFF
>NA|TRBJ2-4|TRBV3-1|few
TGTGCCAGCAGCCACTTGGGGGAAGCCAAAAACATTCAGTACTTC
CASSHLGEAKNIQYF
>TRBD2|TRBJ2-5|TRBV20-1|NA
TGCAGTGCTAGACCGGCGGCTAGCGGCCAAGAGACCCAGTACTTC
CSARPAASGQETQYF
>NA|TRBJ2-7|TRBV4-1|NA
TGCGCCAGCAGCCAAGCGGTGTCCTACGAGCAGTACTTC
CASSQAVSYEQYF
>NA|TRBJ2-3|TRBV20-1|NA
TGCAGTGCGCCAAAGGAGGCAGATACGCAGTATTTT
CSAPKEADTQYF
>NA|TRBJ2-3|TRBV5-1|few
TGCGCCAGCAGCCCGACAAGTGCGAACACAGATACGCAGTATTTT
CASSPTSANTDTQYF
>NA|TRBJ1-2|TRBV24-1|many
TGTGCCACCAGTGATTTCGAGGGGGGACGGAGGGACTATGGCTACACCTTC
CATSDFEGGRRDYGYTF
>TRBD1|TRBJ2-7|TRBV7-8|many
TGTGCCAGCAGCCGACAGGGCCACGAGCAGTACTTC
CASSRQGHEQYF
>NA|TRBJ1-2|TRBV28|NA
TGTGCCAGCAGTCCAGAATATAACTATGGCTACACCTTC
CASSPEYNYGYTF
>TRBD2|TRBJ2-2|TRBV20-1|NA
TGCAGTGCTAGAGTTGTAGGGACTAGTTTATCCGGGGAGCTGTTTTTT
CSARVVGTSLSGELFF
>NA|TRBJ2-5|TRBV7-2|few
TGTGCCAGCAGCAATGACAACAGGCAGGGAGAGACCCAGTACTTC
CASSNDNRQGETQYF
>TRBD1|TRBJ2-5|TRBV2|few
TGTGCCAGCAGTGAAGCTGCAGGGGGCACGGAAGAGACCCAGTACTTC
CASSEAAGGTEETQYF
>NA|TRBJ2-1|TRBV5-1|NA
TGCGCCAGCAGCTTGATTTTTGGGGGTGTGAGCTCCTACAATGAGCAGTTCTTC
CASSLIFGGVSSYNEQFF
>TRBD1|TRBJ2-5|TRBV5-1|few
TGCGCCAGCGGGACAGGGGAAGAGACCCAGTACTTC
CASGTGEETQYF
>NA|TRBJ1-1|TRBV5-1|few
TGCGCCAGCAGCTTGATCACAGCGAACACTGAAGCTTTCTTT
CASSLITANTEAFF
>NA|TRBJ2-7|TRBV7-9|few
TGTGCCAGCAGCTTAGGGATGGTCAAGCAGTACTTC
CASSLGMVKQYF
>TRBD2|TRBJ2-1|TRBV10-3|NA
TGTGCCATCACTAGCGGGGGGGCGTACAATGAGCAGTTCTTC
CAITSGGAYNEQFF